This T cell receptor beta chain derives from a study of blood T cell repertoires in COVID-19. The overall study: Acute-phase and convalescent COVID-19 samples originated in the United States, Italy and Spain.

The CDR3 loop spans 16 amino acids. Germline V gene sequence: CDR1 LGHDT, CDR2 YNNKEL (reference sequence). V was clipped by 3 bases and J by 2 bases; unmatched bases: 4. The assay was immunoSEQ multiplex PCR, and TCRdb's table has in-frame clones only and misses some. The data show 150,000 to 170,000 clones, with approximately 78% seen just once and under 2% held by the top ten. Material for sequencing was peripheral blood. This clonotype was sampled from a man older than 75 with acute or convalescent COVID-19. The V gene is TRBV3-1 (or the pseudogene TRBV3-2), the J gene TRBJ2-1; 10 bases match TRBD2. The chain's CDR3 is CASSHTSGEAYNEQFF. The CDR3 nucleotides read TGTGCCAGCAGCCATACTAGCGGGGAAGCCTACAATGAGCAGTTCTTC.